Detailed here is one TCR beta chain. Its antigen remains unidentified. This CDR3 region has 15 residues. The germline CDR1 and CDR2 sequences are MDHEN and SYDVKM. The V end lost 7 bases, the J end lost 4 bases, and 19 bases lay between the germline ends. The sample comes from a study of cytomegalovirus exposure and HLA in healthy donors. Looking at the study overall: Researchers found that roughly 77% of around 400 genotyped donors fell within the Caucasian-associated ancestry cluster. Study-level points and caveats: Excluded were some V segments that proved indistinguishable, including TRBV6-2 and TRBV6-3.

The PCR had 60 Vbeta and 13 Jbeta primers. This table comes from immunoSEQ multiplex PCR, and its TCRdb copy is limited to in-frame clones, with some not included. Among around 99,000 clones listed, roughly 82% were seen once. This receptor was obtained from a male donor in good health and CMV-seronegative. Sequencing used PBMCs. The chain uses TRBV28 and TRBJ1-1; a possible D gene is TRBD1 (6 bases). CDR3 in DNA: TGTGCCAGCATCGTTTTGCAGGGGCAGGGCACTGAAGCTTTCTTT. Its translation: CASIVLQGQGTEAFF.